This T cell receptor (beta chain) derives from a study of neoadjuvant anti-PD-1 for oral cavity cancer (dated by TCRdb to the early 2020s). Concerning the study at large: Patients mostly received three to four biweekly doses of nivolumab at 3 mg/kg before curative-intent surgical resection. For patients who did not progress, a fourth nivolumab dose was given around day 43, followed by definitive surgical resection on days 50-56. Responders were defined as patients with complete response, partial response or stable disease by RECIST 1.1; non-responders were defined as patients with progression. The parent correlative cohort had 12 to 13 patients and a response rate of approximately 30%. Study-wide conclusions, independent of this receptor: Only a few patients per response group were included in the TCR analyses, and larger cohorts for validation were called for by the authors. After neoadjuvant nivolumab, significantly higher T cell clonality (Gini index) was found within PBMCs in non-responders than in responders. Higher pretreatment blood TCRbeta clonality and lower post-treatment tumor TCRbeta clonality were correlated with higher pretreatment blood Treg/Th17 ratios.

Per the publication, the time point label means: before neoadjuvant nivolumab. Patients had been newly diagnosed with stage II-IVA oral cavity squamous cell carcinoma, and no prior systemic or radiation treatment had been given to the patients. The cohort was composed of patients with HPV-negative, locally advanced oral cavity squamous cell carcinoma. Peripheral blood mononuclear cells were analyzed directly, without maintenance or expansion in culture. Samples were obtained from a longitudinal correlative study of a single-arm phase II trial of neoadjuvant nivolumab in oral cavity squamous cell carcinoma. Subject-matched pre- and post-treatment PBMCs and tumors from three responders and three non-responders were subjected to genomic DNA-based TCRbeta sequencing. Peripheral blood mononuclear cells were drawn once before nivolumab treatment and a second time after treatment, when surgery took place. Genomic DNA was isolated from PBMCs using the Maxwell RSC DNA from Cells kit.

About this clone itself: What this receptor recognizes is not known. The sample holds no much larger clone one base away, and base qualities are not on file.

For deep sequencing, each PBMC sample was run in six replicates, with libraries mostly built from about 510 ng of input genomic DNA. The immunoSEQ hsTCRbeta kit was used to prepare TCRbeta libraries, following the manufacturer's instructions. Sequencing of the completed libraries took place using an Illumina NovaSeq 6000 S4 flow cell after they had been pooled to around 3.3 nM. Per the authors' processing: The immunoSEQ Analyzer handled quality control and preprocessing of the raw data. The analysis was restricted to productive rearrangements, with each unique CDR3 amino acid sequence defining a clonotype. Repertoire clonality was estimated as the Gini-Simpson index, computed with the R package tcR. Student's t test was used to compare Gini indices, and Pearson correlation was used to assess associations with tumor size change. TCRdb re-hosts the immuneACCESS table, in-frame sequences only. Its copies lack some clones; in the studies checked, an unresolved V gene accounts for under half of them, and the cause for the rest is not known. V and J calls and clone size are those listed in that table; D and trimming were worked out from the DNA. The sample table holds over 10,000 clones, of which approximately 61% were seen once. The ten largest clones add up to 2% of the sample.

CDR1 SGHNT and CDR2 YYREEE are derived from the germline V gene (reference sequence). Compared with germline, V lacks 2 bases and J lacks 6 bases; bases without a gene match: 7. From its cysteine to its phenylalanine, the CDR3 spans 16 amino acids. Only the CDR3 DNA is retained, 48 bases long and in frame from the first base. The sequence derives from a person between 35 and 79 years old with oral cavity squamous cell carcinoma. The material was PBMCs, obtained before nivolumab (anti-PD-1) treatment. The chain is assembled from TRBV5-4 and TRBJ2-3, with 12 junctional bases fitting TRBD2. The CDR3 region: CASSFPSGGVGDTQYF. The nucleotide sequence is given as TGTGCCAGCAGCTTTCCTAGCGGGGGGGTAGGGGATACGCAGTATTTT.